Each of the 26 T cell receptor beta chains below was sequenced from the same sample in a study of T cell changes during pregnancy in multiple sclerosis. Clones were sequenced by immunoSEQ multiplex PCR, and TCRdb holds only the in-frame ones, with some missing. This sample carries some 93,000 clones, 75% to 95% of them seen once, and the ten largest clones take around 1.7%. The sequencing used peripheral blood, collected after pregnancy. These receptors were obtained from a female donor in good health, enrolled as a control in a pregnancy study.

The rearrangement joins TRBV27 to TRBJ2-2; D is uncertain. The germline CDR1 and CDR2 sequences are MNHEY and SMNVEV (reference sequence). The germline V and J ends were trimmed by 2 bases and 0 bases, with 7 bases remaining between them. CDR3 length: 15 residues. For the CDR3, the DNA is TGTGCCAGCAGTTTAGTGGCACCGAACACCGGGGAGCTGTTTTTT. This sequence encodes CASSLVAPNTGELFF.

The CDR3 DNA reads TGTGCCAGCAGCGCCCCGGGGCAGGCGGGACAGCCCCAGCATTTT. This sequence encodes CASSAPGQAGQPQHF. The V gene is TRBV7-9, the J gene TRBJ1-5; maybe TRBD1 (5 bases). Trimming left V 5 bases short and J 7 bases short, with 18 bases between. The CDR3 covers 15 residues. Germline values: CDR1 SEHNR, CDR2 FQNEAQ (reference sequence).

This clone was seen only once. The gene calls are TRBV2 and TRBJ1-5; no clear D. This CDR3 is built from 13 residues. V was clipped by 4 bases and J by 3 bases, with 7 bases between them. The germline V gene has CDR1 SNHLY and CDR2 FYNNEI. The CDR3 DNA reads as TGTGCCAGCAGTGTGGTAGACAATCAGCCCCAGCATTTT. Protein: CASSVVDNQPQHF.

This clone appeared many times. The chain employs TRBV18 and TRBJ1-1, with 7 bases that match TRBD1. The CDR3 runs to 15 residues. Trimming took 2 bases from V and 0 from J; bases not matched to a gene: 3. Germline V gene data show CDR1 as KGHSH and CDR2 as LQKENI. CDR3 in DNA: TGTGCCAGCTCACCATGGCAGGGGGTGAACACTGAAGCTTTCTTT. Protein sequence: CASSPWQGVNTEAFF.

The table lists this clone with a few counts. This rearrangement joins TRBV18 to TRBJ2-7, with D tentatively TRBD1 (6 bases). Trimming took 6 bases from V and 0 from J, leaving 12 bases between them. CDR3 length equals 14 residues. Looked up from germline, CDR1 is KGHSH and CDR2 is LQKENI. Here the CDR3 reads CASSHTGSSYEQYF. The CDR3 nucleotides read TGTGCCAGCTCCCATACAGGGAGCTCCTACGAGCAGTACTTC.

The rearrangement uses TRBV10-1 and TRBJ1-3; the D gene is possibly TRBD1 (5 bases). The V end lost 3 bases, the J end lost 0 bases, and 12 bases lay between the germline ends. This CDR3 spans 16 amino acids. Germline V gene lookup returns CDR1 WNHNN and CDR2 SYGVQD (reference sequence). The CDR3 loop is CASSEINQGSGNTIYF. The CDR3 coding sequence is TGCGCCAGCAGTGAAATCAACCAGGGCTCTGGAAACACCATATATTTT.

The rearrangement links TRBV2 to TRBJ1-1; D ambiguous. The V and J ends lost 6 bases and 5 bases respectively, with 16 bases between them. The CDR3 has 14 amino acids. The V gene's germline CDR1 is SNHLY and CDR2 FYNNEI. CDR3 in amino acids: CASRGIQRGTEAFF. The CDR3 DNA sequence: TGTGCCAGCAGAGGTATACAACGAGGGACTGAAGCTTTCTTT.

The J gene is TRBJ2-1, the V gene TRBV9; D is possibly TRBD2 (6 bases). V lost 7 bases and J 5 bases, leaving 19 bases between the germline ends. Germline V gives CDR1 SGDLS, CDR2 YYNGEE. The CDR3 is 15 residues long. The CDR3: CASAGGDSLNNEQFF. The CDR3 region has the DNA TGTGCCAGCGCCGGAGGGGACTCACTGAACAATGAGCAGTTCTTC. Combining the CDR3 with reference TRBV9 and TRBJ2-1 gives the whole variable domain DSGVTQTPKHLITATGQRVTLRCSPRSGDLSVYWYQQSLDQGLQFLIQYYNGEERAKGNILERFSAQQFPDLHSELNLSSLELGDSALYFCASAGGDSLNNEQFFGPGTRLTVL.

This chain links TRBV5-1 with TRBJ2-1, with D possibly TRBD1 on 6 matching bases. Germline V CDR1 and CDR2: SGHRS, YFSETQ. V shed 4 bases and J shed 3 bases, with 11 bases lying between them. The CDR3 is 14 residues long. The CDR3 reads CASSGGQHYNEQFF. CDR3 nucleotides: TGCGCCAGCAGCGGCGGACAGCACTACAATGAGCAGTTCTTC. The whole variable domain, remainder taken from reference TRBV5-1 and TRBJ2-1, is KAGVTQTPRYLIKTRGQQVTLSCSPISGHRSVSWYQQTPGQGLQFLFEYFSETQRNKGNFPGRFSGRQFSNSRSEMNVSTLELGDSALYLCASSGGQHYNEQFFGPGTRLTVL.

DNA for the CDR3: TGCAGCGTTGTCTTCGGGGGACAGGGGGTTCACGAGCAGTACTTC. Protein product: CSVVFGGQGVHEQYF. V and J are TRBV29-1 and TRBJ2-7; TRBD1 matches at 11 bases. This CDR3 has 15 amino acids. Germline CDR1 and CDR2: SQVTM and ANQGSEA. V gave up 4 bases and J gave up 5 bases; unmatched junction bases: 10.

The rearrangement joins TRBV20-1 to TRBJ2-7; tentative D call: TRBD1 (5 bases). CDR1 is DFQATT and CDR2 is SNEGSKA in the germline V gene (reference sequence). The CDR3 is 11 amino acids. The V end was cut by 5 bases, the J end by 3 bases, with 8 bases between. CDR3 nucleotides: TGCAGTGCTTTGGACATCTACGAGCAGTACTTC. It encodes CSALDIYEQYF.

The V and J genes are TRBV9 and TRBJ2-1; 14 positions match TRBD2. Per the germline V gene, CDR1 is SGDLS and CDR2 is YYNGEE. CDR3 length: 18 amino acids. The J segment lost 0 bases and the V segment lost 1 base, leaving 3 bases of the junction unmatched. CDR3 bases: TGTGCCAGCAGCGTAAGTGGACTAGCGGGGGGCTCCTACAATGAGCAGTTCTTC. It specifies CASSVSGLAGGSYNEQFF.

The chain couples TRBV18 to TRBJ1-3; TRBD1 might be the D (6 bases). This CDR3 comprises 17 residues. V shed 2 bases and J shed 0 bases, with 14 bases lying between them. In germline, CDR1 is KGHSH, CDR2 LQKENI. CDR3 in DNA: TGTGCCAGCTCACCAACCGGGCAGGGGCACTCTGGAAACACCATATATTTT. It yields the protein CASSPTGQGHSGNTIYF.

The V call is TRBV6-5, the J call TRBJ1-1; D possibly corresponds to TRBD1 (6 bases). This CDR3 is built from 13 residues. The germline gives CDR1 MNHEY, CDR2 SVGAGI. V lost 6 bases and J lost 3, with 11 bases in between. CDR3 sequence reads: CASSTGQYTEAFF. Written as DNA, the CDR3 is TGTGCCAGCAGCACAGGACAGTACACTGAAGCTTTCTTT.

This sequence joins TRBV19 and TRBJ2-2; D may be TRBD1 (6 bases). Between the trimmed V and J ends, which lost 0 bases and 4 bases, there was a span of 12 bases. CDR3 size: 16 residues. Germline V lookup: CDR1 LNHDA, CDR2 SQIVND (reference sequence). DNA for the CDR3: TGTGCCAGTAGTATAGATCTACAGGGCGTCACCGGGGAGCTGTTTTTT. It yields the protein CASSIDLQGVTGELFF.

The chain combines TRBV5-1 with TRBJ1-2; the match to TRBD1 covers 10 bases. V trimming: 4 bases; J trimming: 5 bases; junction bases outside the gene matches: 5. CDR1 and CDR2 (germline): SGHRS, YFSETQ. This CDR3 is built from 14 residues. CDR3 residues: CASSPEGQGYGYTF. The CDR3 DNA sequence: TGCGCCAGCAGCCCCGAGGGACAGGGGTATGGCTACACCTTC.

V is TRBV21-1 and J is TRBJ1-5; the table's D call, TRBD1, was not checked against the DNA. TRBV21-1 is reported as a pseudogene. There are 15 residues in the CDR3. The CDR3 DNA follows: TGTGCCAGCAGCAAGGTCGACAGGTTTCATCAGCCCCAGCATTTT. This translates into CASSKVDRFHQPQHF.

The chain combines TRBV15 with TRBJ2-5; 10 nucleotides match TRBD1. In germline, CDR1 is LNHNV, CDR2 YYDKDF (reference sequence). The junction had 4 bases not matched to a gene; V was cut back by 4 bases and J by 2 bases. The CDR3 has 15 residues. CDR3 in amino acids: CATSTGTGDQETQYF. The CDR3 nucleotides read TGTGCCACCAGCACAGGGACAGGGGATCAAGAGACCCAGTACTTC.

The chain employs TRBV6-5 and TRBJ2-1, with unresolved D. The germline V gene has CDR1 MNHEY and CDR2 SVGAGI. V was shortened by 2 bases and J by 2 bases, with 10 bases between the two germline ends. The length of the CDR3 is 15 residues. CDR3 DNA: TGTGCCAGCAGTTACCGGTCGCAGGCCTACAATGAGCAGTTCTTC. Amino acids: CASSYRSQAYNEQFF.

The V call is TRBV19, the J call TRBJ2-5; tentative D call: TRBD1 (5 bases). In germline, CDR1 is LNHDA, CDR2 SQIVND (reference sequence). Trimming pared 1 base from V and 5 bases from J, leaving 11 bases between. There are 14 residues in the CDR3. DNA of the CDR3: TGTGCCAGTAGTATAGCAGGGATCCGGGAGACCCAGTACTTC. Protein product: CASSIAGIRETQYF.

The chain uses TRBV19 and TRBJ2-3; 9 bases align to TRBD2. The germline V gene encodes CDR1 LNHDA and CDR2 SQIVND (reference sequence). The length of the CDR3 is 18 residues. The trim removed 3 bases at V and 2 bases at J, leaving 12 bases unmatched. CDR3 nucleotide sequence: TGTGCCAGTAGTATGAGACTAGCGGCCTACATAAACACAGATACGCAGTATTTT. Translated, it gives CASSMRLAAYINTDTQYF.

V and J are TRBV11-1 and TRBJ2-5; D is possibly TRBD1 (6 bases). Germline values: CDR1 SGHAT, CDR2 FQDESV (reference sequence). V lost 6 bases and J 1 base, leaving 9 bases between the germline ends. The length of the CDR3 is 13 residues. CDR3: CASSYRAQETQYF. The DNA for the CDR3 is TGTGCCAGCAGTTACAGGGCCCAAGAGACCCAGTACTTC. Together with reference TRBV11-1 and TRBJ2-5, the CDR3 gives the full variable domain: EAEVAQSPRYKITEKSQAVAFWCDPISGHATLYWYRQILGQGPELLVQFQDESVVDDSQLPKDRFSAERLKGVDSTLKIQPAELGDSAMYLCASSYRAQETQYFGPGTRLLVL.

The genes are TRBV7-3 and TRBJ2-1; D is possibly TRBD1 (6 bases). The CDR3 loop spans 13 amino acids. Germline loops: CDR1 SGHTA, CDR2 FQGTGA. The V end lost 1 base, the J end lost 6 bases, and 7 bases lay between the germline ends. CDR3 sequence reads: CASSLNRVNEQFF. DNA of the CDR3: TGTGCCAGCAGCTTAAACAGGGTCAATGAGCAGTTCTTC.

The chain has TRBV27 and TRBJ2-7, with TRBD1 matching over 10 bases. Per the germline V gene, CDR1 is MNHEY and CDR2 is SMNVEV (reference sequence). The V gene end was trimmed by 8 bases and the J gene end by 1 base; junction bases not matched to a gene: 5. The CDR3 contains 14 residues. CDR3 sequence: CASSLDRGSYEQYF. The DNA of the CDR3 is TGTGCCAGCTCTTTGGACAGGGGGTCCTACGAGCAGTACTTC.

The rearrangement uses TRBV13 and TRBJ1-2; the D is unclear. CDR1 and CDR2 from the germline V gene are PRHDT and FYEKMQ (reference sequence). V was shortened by 5 bases and J by 0 bases, with 4 bases between the two germline ends. This CDR3 is 12 amino acids long. The DNA for the CDR3 is TGTGCCAGCAGCCGTACTAACTATGGCTACACCTTC. It translates to CASSRTNYGYTF.

The V call is TRBV13, the J call TRBJ2-7, with 7 bases that match TRBD1. J gave up 3 bases and V 5 bases, and 4 bases lay outside the gene matches. Germline V lookup: CDR1 PRHDT, CDR2 FYEKMQ (reference sequence). This CDR3 is built from 13 residues. CDR3 amino acids: CASSRTGDYEQYF. The CDR3 DNA reads as TGTGCCAGCAGCAGGACAGGAGACTACGAGCAGTACTTC. Full variable domain (outside the CDR3, taken from reference TRBV13 and TRBJ2-7): AAGVIQSPRHLIKEKRETATLKCYPIPRHDTVYWYQQGPGQDPQFLISFYEKMQSDKGSIPDRFSAQQFSDYHSELNMSSLELGDSALYFCASSRTGDYEQYFGPGTRLTVT.